This TCR beta chain was observed in a study of blood T cell repertoires in COVID-19. Study details: The United States, Italy and Spain supplied acute and convalescent COVID-19 samples. PBMCs, B-cell-depleted T cells, or T cells provided the cDNA or gDNA that made up the material.

In the authors' methods: The authors estimated nucleated cell counts from reference gene primer amplification. Sequenced by immunoSEQ multiplex PCR; TCRdb stores in-frame clones only, minus some. V and J calls plus clone size are reproduced from that table; the DNA served to infer D and trimming. In the table there are under 500,000 clones, around nine tenths of which are singletons. Germline-derived CDR1 and CDR2 are LNHNV and YYDKDF (reference sequence). Trimming took off 9 bases at V and 4 bases at J, with 10 bases between the two ends. This CDR3 spans 11 amino acids. The sequenced sample consisted of peripheral blood. The rearrangement links TRBV15 to TRBJ2-7; weak D call: TRBD1 (5 bases). The TCR comes from a woman in her 30s with acute or convalescent COVID-19. CDR3 DNA: TGTGCCACTCAACAGGAATACGAGCAGTACTTC. This translates into CATQQEYEQYF.